This T cell receptor (beta chain) comes out of a study of cytomegalovirus exposure and HLA in healthy donors. The CDR3 has 14 amino acids. The V end was cut by 10 bases, the J end by 3 bases, with 15 bases between. From germline, CDR1 is MDHEN and CDR2 SYDVKM. The PCR was carried out with 60 Vbeta primers and 13 Jbeta primers. Sequenced by immunoSEQ multiplex PCR; TCRdb stores in-frame clones only, minus some. The sample's table shows 95,000 to 150,000 clones. The source of this sequence is a man under 40 in good health and CMV-seronegative. V and J are TRBV28 and TRBJ1-4, with a weak D call TRBD1 (6 bases). The sequenced sample was PBMCs. CDR3 sequence: CAIRKGGANEKLFF. As DNA, the CDR3 is TGTGCCATCAGAAAAGGGGGAGCTAATGAAAAACTGTTTTTT.